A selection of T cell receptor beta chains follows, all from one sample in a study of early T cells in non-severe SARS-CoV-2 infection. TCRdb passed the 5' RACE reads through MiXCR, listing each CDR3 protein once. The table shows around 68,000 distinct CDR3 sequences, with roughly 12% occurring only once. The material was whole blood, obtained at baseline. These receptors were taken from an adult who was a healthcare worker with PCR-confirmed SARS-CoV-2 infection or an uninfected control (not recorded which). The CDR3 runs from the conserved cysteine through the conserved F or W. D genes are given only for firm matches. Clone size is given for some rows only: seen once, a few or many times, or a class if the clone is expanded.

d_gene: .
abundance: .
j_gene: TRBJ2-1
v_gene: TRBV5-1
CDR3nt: TGCGCCAGCAGCTTGGCCGAGGGATTAGGGAGGAATGAGCAGTTCTTC
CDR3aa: CASSLAEGLGRNEQFF

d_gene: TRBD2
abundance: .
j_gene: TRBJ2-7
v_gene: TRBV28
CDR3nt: TGTGCCAGCAGTAGGCTAGCGGGCGAGCAGTACTTC
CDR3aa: CASSRLAGEQYF

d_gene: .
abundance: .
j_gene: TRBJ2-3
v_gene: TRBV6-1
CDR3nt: TGTGCCAGCACCTGTATTAATACGCAGTATTTT
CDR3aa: CASTCINTQYF

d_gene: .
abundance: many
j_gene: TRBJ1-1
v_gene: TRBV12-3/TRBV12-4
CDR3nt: TGTGCCAGCAGTTTATCCGGGACCGTGAACACTGAAGCTTTCTTT
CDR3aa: CASSLSGTVNTEAFF

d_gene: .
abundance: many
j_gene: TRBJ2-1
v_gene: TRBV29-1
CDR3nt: TGCAGCGTTGACGGGGGTTACAATGAGCAGTTCTTC
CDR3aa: CSVDGGYNEQFF

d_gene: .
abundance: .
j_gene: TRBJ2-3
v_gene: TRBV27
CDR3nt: TGTGCCAGCAGTTTACAGGCCTATAGCACAGATACGCAGTATTTT
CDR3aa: CASSLQAYSTDTQYF

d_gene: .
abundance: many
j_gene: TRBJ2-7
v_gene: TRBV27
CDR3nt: TGTGCCAGCAGTTTAAGACAGGCGGGCTACGAGCAGTACTTC
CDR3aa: CASSLRQAGYEQYF

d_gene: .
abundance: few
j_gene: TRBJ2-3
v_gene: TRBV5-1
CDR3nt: TGCGCCAGCAGCTTGCGGGGGACCACAGATACGCAGTATTTT
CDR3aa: CASSLRGTTDTQYF

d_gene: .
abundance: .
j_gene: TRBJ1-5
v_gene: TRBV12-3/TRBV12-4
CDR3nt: TGTGCCAGCAGTTTAGCCGGAGGCAAGGCCCAGCATTTT
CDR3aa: CASSLAGGKAQHF

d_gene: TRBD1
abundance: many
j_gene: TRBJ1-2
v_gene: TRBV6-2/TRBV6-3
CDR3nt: TGTGCCAGCAGTCTTCAAGGGGGCGCTGGAGGCTACACCTTC
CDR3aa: CASSLQGGAGGYTF

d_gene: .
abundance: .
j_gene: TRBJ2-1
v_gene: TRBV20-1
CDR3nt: TGCAGTGCTAGAGGCCGCTGGAGCTCCTACAATGAGCAGTTCTTC
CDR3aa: CSARGRWSSYNEQFF

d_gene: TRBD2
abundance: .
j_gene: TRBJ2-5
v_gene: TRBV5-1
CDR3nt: TGCGCCAGCAGCTTCCCCCGGACTAGCGGGGGATTAGAGACCCAGTACTTC
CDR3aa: CASSFPRTSGGLETQYF

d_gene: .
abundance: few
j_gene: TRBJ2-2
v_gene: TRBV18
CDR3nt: TGTGCCAGCTCACAAACTGGACGGTACACCGGGGAGCTGTTTTTT
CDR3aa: CASSQTGRYTGELFF

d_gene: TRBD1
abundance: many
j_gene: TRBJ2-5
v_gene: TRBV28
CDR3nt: TGTGCCAGCAGTTTTCTGGGACAGGGTAGACAGACCCAGTACTTC
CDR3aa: CASSFLGQGRQTQYF

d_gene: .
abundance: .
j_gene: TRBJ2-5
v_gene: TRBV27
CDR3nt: TGTGCCAGCAGTTTGGTAGGGGCCGTCGGGCGAGAGACCCAGTACTTC
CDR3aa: CASSLVGAVGRETQYF

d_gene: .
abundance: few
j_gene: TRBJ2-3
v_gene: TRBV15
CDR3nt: TGTGCCACCAGCAGAGATGGGCAGGGGAAAGATACGCAGTATTTT
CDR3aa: CATSRDGQGKDTQYF

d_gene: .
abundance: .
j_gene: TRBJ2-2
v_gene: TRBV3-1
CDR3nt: TGTGCCAGCAGCCAAGAGGTCTTGATCGGGGAGCTGTTTTTT
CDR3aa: CASSQEVLIGELFF

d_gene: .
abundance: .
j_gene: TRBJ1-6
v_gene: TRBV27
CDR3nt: TGTGCCAGCAGTTTATCTACGGAAGGAGGATCACCCCTCCACTTT
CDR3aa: CASSLSTEGGSPLHF

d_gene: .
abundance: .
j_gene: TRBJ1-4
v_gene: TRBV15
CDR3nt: TGTGCCACCAGCAGAGTGTTTGACCCCAAACTGTTTTTT
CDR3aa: CATSRVFDPKLFF

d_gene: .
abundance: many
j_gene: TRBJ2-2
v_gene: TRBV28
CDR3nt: TGTGCCAGCAGCATTCTGGGGTACACCGGGGAGCTGTTTTTT
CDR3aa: CASSILGYTGELFF